The sample holds a few counts of the clone carrying this TCR beta chain. The protocol attached unique molecular identifiers to individual cDNA molecules. TCRdb reprocessed the 5' RACE reads with MiXCR, giving one entry per CDR3 protein. This sample has fewer than 75,000 distinct CDR3 sequences, with around 19% found just once. Trimming removed 0 bases at V and 8 bases at J, with 8 bases between. The CDR3 extends over 12 amino acids. Germline CDR1 reads SGHNT; CDR2 reads YYREEE (reference sequence). This sample is part of a study of early T cells in non-severe SARS-CoV-2 infection. This sequence originates from an adult who was a healthcare worker with PCR-confirmed SARS-CoV-2 infection or an uninfected control (not recorded which). V usage is TRBV5-4 and J usage is TRBJ1-2, with D hard to call. The source was whole blood, collected at baseline. CDR3 DNA sequence: TGTGCCAGCAGCTTGGGGAAAGGGGGCTACACCTTC. Protein sequence: CASSLGKGGYTF.